The next 10 T cell receptor beta chains were all read from a single sample in a study of monozygotic twins with inflammatory bowel disease. TCRdb derives one entry per CDR3 protein from the 5' RACE reads, leaving out DNA. This sample's table reports about 160,000 distinct CDR3 sequences. Sample: blood. The receptor source for this set is a human donor with ulcerative colitis or Crohn's disease, or a healthy co-twin of an affected twin (not recorded which).

The CDR3 sequence is CSASRGLLYNEQFF. The rearrangement links TRBV20-1 to TRBJ2-1; without DNA, the TCRdb call of TRBD1 cannot be checked. Germline CDR1 reads DFQATT; CDR2 reads SNEGSKA (reference sequence). This CDR3 has 14 amino acids.

This chain joins TRBV5-1 and TRBJ1-4. Germline V gives CDR1 SGHRS, CDR2 YFSETQ. The CDR3 contains 14 residues. The CDR3 is CASSRSATNEKLFF. Supplemented by reference TRBV5-1 and TRBJ1-4, the full variable domain reads KAGVTQTPRYLIKTRGQQVTLSCSPISGHRSVSWYQQTPGQGLQFLFEYFSETQRNKGNFPGRFSGRQFSNSRSEMNVSTLELGDSALYLCASSRSATNEKLFFGSGTQLSVL.

J is TRBJ1-2 and V is TRBV2; TCRdb designates TRBD1, a call that cannot be tested without DNA. This CDR3 contains 13 residues. From germline, CDR1 is SNHLY and CDR2 FYNNEI. CDR3 amino acids: CASSAGTHYGYTF.

This chain connects TRBV9 to TRBJ2-1. Germline V gives CDR1 SGDLS, CDR2 YYNGEE. The CDR3 covers 15 residues. The CDR3 spells CASSVGQGSYNEQFF.

The chain links TRBV19 to TRBJ2-7. Germline V lookup: CDR1 LNHDA, CDR2 SQIVND (reference sequence). There are 13 residues in the CDR3. CDR3 loop: CASSNQLLYEQYF.

The rearrangement joins TRBV7-2 to TRBJ1-2. Germline-derived CDR1 and CDR2 are SGHTA and FQGNSA. This CDR3 is 14 amino acids long. This chain's CDR3 is CASSHPSVLYSYTF.

The chain has TRBV5-4 and TRBJ2-3; the TCRdb D gene call, TRBD2, has no DNA to confirm it. Germline V CDR1 and CDR2: SGHNT, YYREEE (reference sequence). The CDR3 has 16 residues. The CDR3 is CASSLQAGVFGDTQYF.

V usage is TRBV20-1 and J usage is TRBJ2-7. Germline V gene data show CDR1 as DFQATT and CDR2 as SNEGSKA (reference sequence). This CDR3 has 11 residues. The CDR3 spells CSASTSYEQYF.

The chain employs TRBV29-1 and TRBJ1-1; checking the TCRdb D call of TRBD1 is not possible without DNA. The germline V gene has CDR1 SQVTM and CDR2 ANQGSEA. CDR3 length equals 14 residues. CDR3 protein: CSVKLTGAYTEAFF.

The V gene is TRBV3-1, the J gene TRBJ1-6. Germline assignment: CDR1 LGHDT and CDR2 YNNKEL (reference sequence). The CDR3 is 13 residues long. Here the CDR3 reads CASSQTNNSPLHF. The entire variable domain, with the rest obtained from reference TRBV3-1 and TRBJ1-6, is as follows: DTAVSQTPKYLVTQMGNDKSIKCEQNLGHDTMYWYKQDSKKFLKIMFSYNNKELIINETVPNRFSPKSPDKAHLNLHINSLELGDSAVYFCASSQTNNSPLHFGNGTRLTVT.